These T cell receptor beta chains were read from a single sample in a study of CD8 T cells in ankylosing spondylitis. TCRdb reanalysed the 5' RACE reads using MiXCR and keeps one entry per CDR3 protein. The sample has 350,000 or so distinct CDR3 sequences, under 14% seen once. Material: blood, either unsorted or a sorted T cell fraction (not recorded which). Every receptor here comes from a female donor with ankylosing spondylitis or in good health (not recorded which). CDR3s include the opening cysteine and the closing phenylalanine or tryptophan. D genes are given only for firm matches. Clone size, where shown, is once, few, many, or a class for clones that have expanded.

abundance	j_gene	d_gene	v_gene	CDR3nt	CDR3aa
many	TRBJ2-1	TRBD2	TRBV4-1	TGCGCCAGCAGCCAAGATATTTCCGGTGGATTAGCGGGGAGTGAGCAGTTCTTC	CASSQDISGGLAGSEQFF
many	TRBJ2-3	NA	TRBV5-6	TGTGCCAGCAGCGTCCTCGGGGGTCCAGATACAGATACGCAGTATTTT	CASSVLGGPDTDTQYF
many	TRBJ2-7	NA	TRBV7-9	TGTGCCAGCAGCCCCAGCAGTCAGCCATATTACGAGCAGTACTTC	CASSPSSQPYYEQYF
many	TRBJ1-1	NA	TRBV5-1	TGTGCCAGCAGCTTGGACAGGAACACTGAAGCTTTCTTT	CASSLDRNTEAFF
few	TRBJ1-1	NA	TRBV18	TGTGCCAGCCGAGAGAGCTTGAGGACTGAAGCTTTCTTT	CASRESLRTEAFF
many	TRBJ2-7	NA	TRBV20-1	NA	CSARDFGPGEQYF
many	TRBJ2-7	TRBD1	TRBV20-1	TGCAGTGCTAGAGCTGCCGACAGGGGTTACTACGAGCAGTACTTC	CSARAADRGYYEQYF
many	TRBJ2-7	NA	TRBV5-5	TGTGCCAGCAGCTTGAGCGTCAGGGACTACGAGCAGTACTTC	CASSLSVRDYEQYF
few	TRBJ2-3	NA	TRBV3-1	TGTGCCAGCAGCCAAGGGGAGTATCTGTATTTT	CASSQGEYLYF
few	TRBJ2-7	NA	TRBV5-1	TGCGCCAGCAGCTTGGGGGGGGCGTCCTCTGTCTACGAGCAGTACTTC	CASSLGGASSVYEQYF
many	TRBJ2-1	NA	TRBV7-2	TGTGCCAGCAGCTTCAATGAGCAGTTCTTC	CASSFNEQFF
NA	TRBJ1-2	TRBD1	TRBV7-9	TGTGCCAGCAGCCAGCCGGGACAGTCGGTTGGCTACACCTTC	CASSQPGQSVGYTF
many	TRBJ2-3	NA	TRBV5-1	TGCGCCAGCAGCTTGAATCCAGGTAGCACAGATACGCAGTATTTT	CASSLNPGSTDTQYF
NA	TRBJ2-7	TRBD2	TRBV3-1	TGTGCCAGCAGCCAAGAAGAGACTAGCTCCTTC	CASSQEETSSF
many	TRBJ2-3	NA	TRBV29-1	TGCAGCGGACGGCTTACCAGCACAGATACGCAGTATTTT	CSGRLTSTDTQYF
NA	TRBJ2-5	TRBD2	TRBV20-1	TGCAGTCGGACCGGGACTAGTGGGGCCCAGTACTTC	CSRTGTSGAQYF
many	TRBJ2-3	TRBD2	TRBV20-1	TGCAGTCCTAAGACGAGGCGGGGGGGCGCAGATACGCAGTATTTT	CSPKTRRGGADTQYF
many	TRBJ2-6	TRBD2	TRBV20-1	TGCAGTGGCTCGTCGGGGGGATCTGGGGCCAACGTCCTGACTTTC	CSGSSGGSGANVLTF
few	TRBJ2-7	NA	TRBV21-1	TGTGCCAGCAGCGTGTGGACAGTAACCTACGAGCAGTACTTC	CASSVWTVTYEQYF
many	TRBJ2-5	NA	TRBV20-1	TGCAGTGCTAGATCCTGGAGCCAAGAGACCCAGTACTTC	CSARSWSQETQYF
many	TRBJ2-1	NA	TRBV5-1	TGCGCCAGCAGCTTGGGCCTCACAGGCCGTTACAATGAGCAGTTCTTC	CASSLGLTGRYNEQFF
NA	TRBJ1-5	NA	TRBV6-2/TRBV6-3	TGTGCCAGCAGTTTTACCCTTAATCAGCCCCAGCATTTT	CASSFTLNQPQHF
many	TRBJ2-5	NA	TRBV20-1	TGCAGTGCTAGAGATGATGGGGCAGGAGAGACCCAGTACTTC	CSARDDGAGETQYF
many	TRBJ2-2	TRBD2	TRBV10-3	TGTGCCATCAGTGAGTCGGCGGTAGCGGGAGGCCCCACCGGGGAGCTGTTTTTT	CAISESAVAGGPTGELFF
NA	TRBJ1-2	NA	TRBV11-2	TGTGCCAGCAGCTTCACGATCCCTAGGGGCTACACCTTC	CASSFTIPRGYTF
many	TRBJ2-5	NA	TRBV5-1	TGCGCCAGCAGCTTGGCCCCAGGAACTCAAGAGACCCAGTACTTC	CASSLAPGTQETQYF
many	TRBJ1-2	TRBD1	TRBV12-3/TRBV12-4	TGTGCCAGCAGTTTAGGAGATCGGACAGGGCGGCTCTTC	CASSLGDRTGRLF
few	TRBJ1-1	TRBD1	TRBV9	TGTGCCAGCAGCTTGGACAGGGTCAAGGCTGAAGCTTTCTTT	CASSLDRVKAEAFF
many	TRBJ2-1	NA	TRBV6-1	TGTGCCAGCAGCCCCCAGGGGGGTGACAATGAGCAGTTCTTC	CASSPQGGDNEQFF
NA	TRBJ2-7	NA	TRBV20-1	TGCAGTGCTAGAGTTCGCCGGGGCGAGCAGTACTTC	CSARVRRGEQYF
few	TRBJ2-5	NA	TRBV12-3/TRBV12-4	TGTGCCAGCAGCCTGGGACGAATCCAAGAGACCCAGTACTTC	CASSLGRIQETQYF